The 9 T cell receptor beta chains below were found in one sample sequenced in a study of T cell changes during pregnancy in multiple sclerosis. Assay used: immunoSEQ multiplex PCR; TCRdb lists only in-frame clones, some missing. This repertoire shows fewer than 20,000 clones, roughly 88% found once; its top ten account for 10% to 15%. This material consisted of CD8+ T cells from peripheral blood mononuclear cells, taken after pregnancy. Every receptor here comes from a female donor in good health, enrolled as a control in a pregnancy study.

The chain links TRBV11-2 to TRBJ2-7; a possible D gene is TRBD1 (7 bases). With 5 bases removed from V and 2 bases from J, the gap between germline ends came to 16 bases. The germline gives CDR1 SGHAT, CDR2 FQNNGV. The CDR3 extends over 15 amino acids. Here the CDR3 DNA reads TGTGCCAGCAGCAAAACTACAGGGGAGGCCTACGAGCAGTACTTC. It yields the protein CASSKTTGEAYEQYF.

V and J are TRBV7-9 and TRBJ1-1; D possibly corresponds to TRBD1 (5 bases). The V gene's germline CDR1 is SEHNR and CDR2 FQNEAQ (reference sequence). V lost 4 bases and J 1 base, leaving 13 bases between the germline ends. This CDR3 comprises 15 residues. The CDR3 sequence: CASSSSVGGNTEAFF. The CDR3 nucleotides are TGTGCCAGCAGCTCTTCAGTCGGGGGGAACACTGAAGCTTTCTTT.

This clone was counted only a few times. The chain couples TRBV15 to TRBJ2-7; D perhaps matches TRBD2 (6 bases). Looked up from germline, CDR1 is LNHNV and CDR2 is YYDKDF (reference sequence). This CDR3 contains 15 residues. Trimming took off 1 base at V and 5 bases at J, with 15 bases between the two ends. The CDR3 nucleotides are TGTGCCACCAGCAGAGGGGATCGGGAGATCGACGAGCAGTACTTC. It specifies CATSRGDREIDEQYF. Full variable domain (outside the CDR3, taken from reference TRBV15 and TRBJ2-7): DAMVIQNPRYQVTQFGKPVTLSCSQTLNHNVMYWYQQKSSQAPKLLFHYYDKDFNNEADTPDNFQSRRPNTSFCFLDIRSPGLGDTAMYLCATSRGDREIDEQYFGPGTRLTVT.

The chain recombines TRBV6-5 with TRBJ2-3; 12 bases match TRBD2. Germline trimming cut 9 bases from V and 2 bases from J; bases unmatched to any gene: 6. This CDR3 is 15 amino acids long. Germline V lookup: CDR1 MNHEY, CDR2 SVGAGI. CDR3 amino acids: CASSGLAGLTDTQYF. CDR3 in DNA: TGTGCCAGTTCCGGACTAGCGGGACTCACAGATACGCAGTATTTT.

The V and J genes are TRBV27 and TRBJ2-1; the match to TRBD1 covers 7 bases. J lost 6 bases, V lost 1 base, and 9 bases had no gene match. The CDR3 is 16 amino acids. In germline, CDR1 is MNHEY, CDR2 SMNVEV (reference sequence). Here the CDR3 reads CASSLFLGQAANEQFF. The CDR3 DNA follows: TGTGCCAGCAGTTTATTCCTTGGACAGGCGGCCAATGAGCAGTTCTTC.

The V and J genes are TRBV9 and TRBJ2-3; D not resolved. The CDR3 runs to 13 residues. V lost 4 bases and J lost 4, with 10 bases in between. Looked up from germline, CDR1 is SGDLS and CDR2 is YYNGEE. The CDR3 sequence is CASSPYEADTQYF. CDR3 sequence (DNA): TGTGCCAGCAGCCCCTATGAGGCAGATACGCAGTATTTT. The whole variable domain, filled in from reference TRBV9 and TRBJ2-3, reads DSGVTQTPKHLITATGQRVTLRCSPRSGDLSVYWYQQSLDQGLQFLIQYYNGEERAKGNILERFSAQQFPDLHSELNLSSLELGDSALYFCASSPYEADTQYFGPGTRLTVL.

This chain joins TRBV7-9 and TRBJ2-1; 7 bases align to TRBD2. This CDR3 is 14 amino acids long. V shed 5 bases, J shed 7 bases, and the junction held 8 bases outside the gene matches. CDR1 and CDR2 from the germline V gene are SEHNR and FQNEAQ (reference sequence). CDR3 amino acids: CASSPSTSANEQFF. The CDR3 DNA reads as TGTGCCAGCAGCCCCTCAACTAGCGCTAATGAGCAGTTCTTC.

By sample fraction, this clone is medium-sized. This sequence joins TRBV28 and TRBJ1-1; tentatively, D is TRBD1 (5 bases). The CDR3 is 15 amino acids. V lost 5 bases to trimming and J lost 1 base, with 14 bases between them. Germline V CDR1 and CDR2: MDHEN, SYDVKM. CDR3 in amino acids: CASSPLSTANTEAFF. As DNA, the CDR3 is TGTGCCAGCAGTCCTCTCTCGACAGCGAACACTGAAGCTTTCTTT.

The chain couples TRBV27 to TRBJ2-7, with D maybe TRBD1 (5 bases). CDR3 length: 13 amino acids. Germline-derived CDR1 and CDR2 are MNHEY and SMNVEV (reference sequence). Trimming pared 6 bases from V and 7 bases from J, leaving 16 bases between. The CDR3 DNA reads TGTGCCAGCAGCCCCCGGACAACTCAAGAGCAGTACTTC. Translated: CASSPRTTQEQYF.